The 3 T cell receptor beta chains presented below share a single source sample, sequenced in a study of radiotherapy plus CTLA-4 blockade in lung cancer. Clones were read by immunoSEQ multiplex PCR, and TCRdb kept only the in-frame ones, dropping some. The table has about 28,000 clones, roughly 80% seen once. Sequenced material: peripheral blood, taken from a patient treated with radiotherapy plus ipilimumab. These receptors came from a human donor with non-small cell lung cancer who had stable disease on radiotherapy plus ipilimumab.

The chain combines TRBV13 with TRBJ1-2; D not certain. Germline V gives CDR1 PRHDT, CDR2 FYEKMQ (reference sequence). This CDR3 is 15 amino acids long. V gave up 0 bases and J gave up 0 bases, with 8 bases separating them. This CDR3 is CASSLGKRTNYGYTF. The CDR3 DNA sequence: TGTGCCAGCAGCTTAGGAAAAAGGACTAACTATGGCTACACCTTC.

The chain combines TRBV6-1 with TRBJ1-1, with D hard to call. The germline gives CDR1 MNHNS, CDR2 SASEGT. The V and J ends lost 0 bases and 8 bases respectively, with 22 bases between them. The CDR3 spans 17 residues. The CDR3 DNA reads as TGTGCCAGCAGTGAAGCAAGTAGCCGACCGATCAAAGGGGAAGCTTTCTTT. It specifies CASSEASSRPIKGEAFF.

V usage is TRBV5-1 and J usage is TRBJ1-1; TRBD1 might be the D (5 bases). Deletions cut 4 bases from V and 0 bases from J, with 10 bases between. The CDR3 loop spans 14 amino acids. Germline V gene data show CDR1 as SGHRS and CDR2 as YFSETQ. This CDR3 is CASSGDGVNTEAFF. The CDR3 DNA sequence: TGCGCCAGCAGCGGGGACGGTGTGAACACTGAAGCTTTCTTT.